Listed here are 9 T cell receptor beta chains from one sample, sequenced in a study of blood T cell repertoires in COVID-19. The data were produced by immunoSEQ multiplex PCR, yet TCRdb's version contains in-frame clones alone and is incomplete. The table lists 120,000 to 150,000 clones, around 80% of them singletons. The source material was peripheral blood. These receptors were collected from a human donor in a cohort sampled during active COVID-19.

V usage is TRBV10-3 and J usage is TRBJ2-3, with 13 bases fitting TRBD2. The CDR3 has 17 residues. Germline CDR1 reads ENHRY; CDR2 reads SYGVKD. V shed 2 bases and J 8 bases; nucleotides not matched to a gene: 10. The CDR3 sequence is CAISEMTSGGKSATQYF. Written as DNA, the CDR3 is TGTGCCATCAGTGAGATGACTAGCGGGGGGAAGTCGGCTACGCAGTATTTT.

V gene TRBV7-3 combines with J gene TRBJ1-1; 8 bases map to TRBD1. V was clipped by 5 bases and J by 1 base; unmatched bases: 3. The germline V gene encodes CDR1 SGHTA and CDR2 FQGTGA. This CDR3 region has 14 residues. DNA of the CDR3: TGTGCCAGCAGCCCGGGACAGGCGAACACTGAAGCTTTCTTT. Protein product: CASSPGQANTEAFF.

The gene calls are TRBV19 and TRBJ2-3; no definite D call. The CDR3 is made up of 13 amino acids. Germline CDR1 is LNHDA and CDR2 is SQIVND (reference sequence). Trimming cost V 7 bases and J 6 bases, with 14 bases left between them. CDR3 region: CASNAGAGDTQYF. In DNA, the CDR3 is TGTGCCAGTAATGCTGGAGCCGGGGATACGCAGTATTTT.

The rearrangement uses TRBV19 and TRBJ1-1; 8 nucleotides line up with TRBD1. The CDR3 is 14 residues long. From germline, CDR1 is LNHDA and CDR2 SQIVND (reference sequence). V lost 3 bases and J lost 8; bases outside the gene matches: 8. The CDR3 DNA is TGTGCCAGTAGTATGTCCGGGACAGGTGTAGAAGCTTTCTTT. It translates to CASSMSGTGVEAFF.

The rearrangement links TRBV13 to TRBJ2-1; 13 bases map to TRBD2. Germline CDR1 and CDR2: PRHDT and FYEKMQ (reference sequence). The CDR3 is 15 amino acids. J gave up 7 bases and V 5 bases, and 5 bases lay outside the gene matches. The CDR3 sequence: CASSIGLAGVNEQFF. The CDR3 coding sequence is TGTGCCAGCAGCATTGGACTAGCGGGGGTTAATGAGCAGTTCTTC.

The chain has TRBV30 and TRBJ2-3; possibly TRBD2 for D (5 bases). The length of the CDR3 is 15 residues. Germline V gene lookup returns CDR1 GTSNPN and CDR2 SVGIG (reference sequence). V was shortened by 4 bases and J by 2 bases, with 16 bases between the two germline ends. CDR3 nucleotide sequence: TGTGCCTGGAACGCATATAGGACTTTCACAGATACGCAGTATTTT. This encodes CAWNAYRTFTDTQYF.

This clone was seen once. The rearrangement joins TRBV3-1 (or the pseudogene TRBV3-2) to TRBJ2-3; TRBD2 matches 7 bases. V lost 3 bases and J lost 6; bases outside the gene matches: 6. Germline-derived CDR1 and CDR2 are LGHDT and YNNKEL (reference sequence). CDR3 length equals 14 residues. CDR3 in amino acids: CASSQGSGQDTQYF. The CDR3 region has the DNA TGTGCCAGCAGCCAGGGTAGCGGGCAGGATACGCAGTATTTT.

The chain links TRBV20-1 to TRBJ2-3; TRBD2 matches 12 bases. Trimming took 3 bases from V and 5 from J; bases not matched to a gene: 9. This CDR3 has 16 residues. From germline, CDR1 is DFQATT and CDR2 SNEGSKA (reference sequence). The CDR3 loop is CSASASGGANGDTQYF. The CDR3 bases are TGCAGTGCTAGTGCTAGCGGGGGGGCAAATGGAGATACGCAGTATTTT.

The chain employs TRBV4-3 and TRBJ2-5; D might be TRBD2 (6 bases). Germline CDR1 and CDR2: LGHNA and YSLEER. V lost 3 bases and J lost 2, with 13 bases in between. This CDR3 comprises 15 residues. The CDR3 spells CASSQGPTSQETQYF. The CDR3 DNA is TGCGCCAGCAGCCAGGGTCCGACTAGTCAAGAGACCCAGTACTTC.